The rows below give T cell receptor beta chains drawn from one sample of a study of blood T cell repertoires in COVID-19. TCRdb keeps only in-frame clones here, not all; method: immunoSEQ multiplex PCR. The data contain over 80,000 clones, around 83% of them seen just once; the ten biggest clones take up 15% to 20%. The specimen sequenced was peripheral blood. The receptors shown here come from a woman in her sixties with acute or convalescent COVID-19. Each CDR3 is given with its conserved first and last residue. The D gene is left open where the match is weak. Only part of the rows carry a size: once, few, many, or a class if the clone is expanded.

- TRBJ1-5 TRBV6-6 - TGTGCCAGCAGTTACTCGGGAGGTAGGAGCAATCAGCCCCAGCATTTT CASSYSGGRSNQPQHF
- TRBJ2-2 TRBV7-7 TRBD2 TGTGCTAGCAGCCCACTAGCGACCGGGGAGCTGTTTTTT CASSPLATGELFF
- TRBJ1-5 TRBV12-3/TRBV12-4 - TGTGCCAGCAGCCCCGACAACAATCAGCCCCAGCATTTT CASSPDNNQPQHF
- TRBJ2-7 TRBV5-1 TRBD2 TGCGCCCCCTCGGCCGGGACTAGAAGTCCCCTGCCCGAGCAGTACTTC CAPSAGTRSPLPEQYF
- TRBJ2-7 TRBV18 - TGTGCCAGCTCACCACCGGCCCAGTTCTACGAGCAGTACTTC CASSPPAQFYEQYF
- TRBJ2-2 TRBV6-2/TRBV6-3 - TGTGCCAGCAGCAGCAACACCGGGGAGCTGTTTTTT CASSSNTGELFF
- TRBJ1-1 TRBV19 - TGTGCCAGTAGTATTCAGTTAGACCGTGGGGCCACTGAAGCTTTCTTT CASSIQLDRGATEAFF
- TRBJ1-1 TRBV5-1 TRBD1 TGCGCCAGCAGCCAACAGGGGGCGAACACTGAAGCTTTCTTT CASSQQGANTEAFF
- TRBJ2-2 TRBV5-8 - TGTGCCAGCAGCTTACGGGGGTCCACCGGGGAGCTGTTTTTT CASSLRGSTGELFF
- TRBJ2-3 TRBV19 TRBD2 TGTGCCAGTAGTAGCGGGAGGGGGTCAGATACGCAGTATTTT CASSSGRGSDTQYF
once TRBJ2-7 TRBV30 - TGTGCCTGGAGTGGGAGCGAGTCGAGCTCCTACGAGCAGTACTTC CAWSGSESSSYEQYF
- TRBJ1-1 TRBV7-3 - TGTGCCAGCAGCCGCTTCGGGGGGACCAACACTGAAGCTTTCTTT CASSRFGGTNTEAFF
- TRBJ1-2 TRBV6-5 TRBD1 TGTGCCAGCAACACAGGGGGCCCCCGTGGCTACACCTTC CASNTGGPRGYTF
- TRBJ1-2 TRBV5-4 - TGTGCCAGCAGCCTGGGGCTTGGCTACACCTTC CASSLGLGYTF
- TRBJ1-2 TRBV7-2 - TGTGCCAGCAGCCTCTCCCCGGGACACTCTAACTATGGCTACACCTTC CASSLSPGHSNYGYTF
- TRBJ2-1 TRBV3-1/TRBV3-2 - TGTGCCAGCAGCGCCGCTAAAAACGCCTACAATGAGCAGTTCTTC CASSAAKNAYNEQFF
once TRBJ1-1 TRBV9 - TGTGCCAGCAGCGTAGTATGGAACACTGAAGCTTTCTTT CASSVVWNTEAFF
- TRBJ2-7 TRBV11-1 TRBD1 TGTGCCAGCAACCTTAGCCCCGGACAGGGGGGCTACGAGCAGTACTTC CASNLSPGQGGYEQYF
- TRBJ1-5 TRBV18 TRBD1 TGTGCCAGCTCACCTCAGGGGGCGGATCAGCCCCAGCATTTT CASSPQGADQPQHF
- TRBJ2-7 TRBV4-3 TRBD2 TGCGCCAGCAGCCCCGGGGGGTGGCTTCGCTACGAGCAGTACTTC CASSPGGWLRYEQYF
- TRBJ1-2 TRBV5-5 TRBD1 TGTGCCAGCAGCTTGTGGCAGGGGGTCGGCTATGGCTACACCTTC CASSLWQGVGYGYTF
- TRBJ1-1 TRBV29-1 - TGCAGCGTTGAAGATCGGGTGAACACTGAAGCTTTCTTT CSVEDRVNTEAFF
- TRBJ1-5 TRBV6-6 - TGTGCCAGCAGTTTAGGGGATCAGCCCCAGCATTTT CASSLGDQPQHF
- TRBJ1-4 TRBV5-1 TRBD1 TGCGCCAGCAGCTTACAGGGGGCTAATGAAAAACTGTTTTTT CASSLQGANEKLFF
- TRBJ2-6 TRBV21-1 - TGTGCCAGCAGCTCCCGGGGGAGGTCAGGGGCCAACGTCCTGACTTTC CASSSRGRSGANVLTF
- TRBJ2-1 TRBV30 - TGTGCCTGGAGTCGAACGAACCGGGAGCAGTTCTTC CAWSRTNREQFF
- TRBJ1-1 TRBV7-9 - TGTGCCAGCACATCCGGGGGGGTGAACACTGAAGCTTTCTTT CASTSGGVNTEAFF
- TRBJ1-2 TRBV5-1 TRBD1 TGCGCCAGCAGCCGGGACAGCCAGACGGGCTACACCTTC CASSRDSQTGYTF
- TRBJ2-7 TRBV3-1/TRBV3-2 - TGTGCCAGCAGCCACTATTACGAGCAGTACTTC CASSHYYEQYF
once TRBJ2-1 TRBV11-1 TRBD1 TGTGCCAGCAGCTTAGGCTGGGACAGGGTCCATCGGGAGCAGTTCTTC CASSLGWDRVHREQFF
once TRBJ1-4 TRBV12-3/TRBV12-4 - TGTGCCAGCAGTTTAGGCGGTGAAAAACTGTTTTTT CASSLGGEKLFF
- TRBJ2-1 TRBV5-1 TRBD2 TGCGCCAGCAGCGCCTACCTAGCGGGAGGCTCTGGTGGCAATGAGCAGTTCTTC CASSAYLAGGSGGNEQFF
once TRBJ1-6 TRBV1 - TGCACCAGCAGCCAGAGGGGGGGAAACTACTCCTATAATTCACCCCTCCACTTT CTSSQRGGNYSYNSPLHF
- TRBJ1-5 TRBV6-6 TRBD1 TGTGCCAGCAGCCGGGGCCCGGGACAGACAAATCAGCCCCAGCATTTT CASSRGPGQTNQPQHF
- TRBJ1-1 TRBV30 - TGTGCCTGGAGACCGGGGTTTTACACTGAAGCTTTCTTT CAWRPGFYTEAFF
- TRBJ1-6 TRBV5-5 - TGTGCCAGCAAGCTAGGGGGTTCAAGGGACTCACCCCTCCACTTT CASKLGGSRDSPLHF
- TRBJ1-3 TRBV3-1/TRBV3-2 - TGTGCCAGCAGCCCCAGGATGGGTACTGGAAACACCATATATTTT CASSPRMGTGNTIYF
- TRBJ1-1 TRBV16 - TGTGCCAGCAGCCCACACATGGGGGGGGCGGACACTGAAGCTTTCTTT CASSPHMGGADTEAFF
- TRBJ1-1 TRBV11-1 - TGTGCCAGCAGCTTCTCTTGGAACACTGAAGCTTTCTTT CASSFSWNTEAFF
- TRBJ1-1 TRBV4-3 TRBD1 TGCGCCAGCAGCCCGCTGGGGACAGGGGAAGCTTTCTTT CASSPLGTGEAFF
- TRBJ1-1 TRBV14 - TGTGCCAGCAACTTTCAGGGAGGCACTGAAGCTTTCTTT CASNFQGGTEAFF
- TRBJ2-2 TRBV3-1/TRBV3-2 TRBD1 TGTGCCAGCAGGGGGGACAGCGGCACCGGGGAGCTGTTTTTT CASRGDSGTGELFF
- TRBJ1-2 TRBV7-2 TRBD1 TGTGCCAGCACCGCCGGGACAGGGGTCTATGGCTACACCTTC CASTAGTGVYGYTF
- TRBJ1-4 TRBV5-1 - TGCGCCAGCAGCCTGACAGTAGCAACTAATGAAAAACTGTTTTTT CASSLTVATNEKLFF
- TRBJ1-5 TRBV25-1 - TGTGCCAGCAGTGCGGACAGCATTAGCAATCAGCCCCAGCATTTT CASSADSISNQPQHF
many TRBJ1-1 TRBV4-1 TRBD1 TGCGCCAGCAGCCTTTGGACAGGGAACACTGAAGCTTTCTTT CASSLWTGNTEAFF
once TRBJ1-1 TRBV25-1 TRBD1 TGTGCCAGCAGTAGAGGGGGCTGGGAGAACACTGAAGCTTTCTTT CASSRGGWENTEAFF
few TRBJ2-7 TRBV5-1 TRBD1 TGCGCCAGCAGCGCGCCGGGACAGGGGAGATACGAGCAGTACTTC CASSAPGQGRYEQYF
- TRBJ2-1 TRBV3-1/TRBV3-2 - TGTGCCAGCAGCCCCCAACAGGGCCGGGGTGAGCAGTTCTTC CASSPQQGRGEQFF
- TRBJ2-5 TRBV7-2 TRBD1 TGTGCCAGCAGCTCCCCGACAGGGCGGGAGACCCAGTACTTC CASSSPTGRETQYF